What follows describes a single T cell receptor beta chain. Its antigen is not identified. Germline V CDR1 and CDR2: MDHEN, SYDVKM. V lost 11 bases and J lost 0, with 16 bases in between. The CDR3 loop spans 15 amino acids. Sequencing used immunoSEQ multiplex PCR; TCRdb keeps in-frame clones, though not all of them. The sample includes about 85,000 clones, 80% to 90% of them seen just once. The sample is drawn from a study of OX40 agonist ivuxolimab in advanced cancers. Regarding the study as a whole: Expansion of clones was among the lowest in partial responders at 0.1-3.0 mg/kg. In general, CD8+ T cells held more expanded clones than CD4+ did, on average.

Blood got drawn at baseline, again on cycle 4 day 1, and then on cycle 7 day 1. Source: CD4+ or CD8+ T cells sorted from blood, taken in a trial of the OX40 agonist ivuxolimab. The TCR sequence derives from an adult with an advanced solid tumor such as melanoma, head and neck, liver or kidney cancer. This chain joins TRBV28 and TRBJ2-2; a possible D gene is TRBD1 (5 bases). CDR3 DNA: TGTGCCGCGGTCAGGGCAGCCGCGAACACCGGGGAGCTGTTTTTT. Its translation: CAAVRAAANTGELFF.